The 21 T cell receptor beta chains below were found in one sample sequenced in a study of T-cell memory formation after mild COVID-19. One entry per CDR3 protein results from TCRdb running MiXCR on the 5' RACE reads. The sample lists roughly 190,000 distinct CDR3 sequences, over 9.5% occurring once. Sequencing was carried out using PBMCs or a T cell subset sorted from them (not recorded which). These receptors originate from a man between 18 and 29 years old who had mild COVID-19 (a few samples of this study predate the infection). Cell type and time point are not known.

This clonotype was detected many times. V is TRBV2 and J is TRBJ1-1; 8 bases are shared with TRBD1. CDR3 length: 13 amino acids. CDR1 and CDR2 from the germline V gene are SNHLY and FYNNEI. V gave up 6 bases and J gave up 1 base; unmatched junction bases: 1. The CDR3 DNA sequence: TGTGCCAGCAGCGGACAGGGGAACACTGAAGCTTTCTTT. As protein: CASSGQGNTEAFF. The whole variable domain, filled in from reference TRBV2 and TRBJ1-1, reads EPEVTQTPSHQVTQMGQEVILRCVPISNHLYFYWYRQILGQKVEFLVSFYNNEISEKSEIFDDQFSVERPDGSNFTLKIRSTKLEDSAMYFCASSGQGNTEAFFGQGTRLTVV.

The chain links TRBV28 to TRBJ1-1, with 7 bases identical to TRBD1. The length of the CDR3 is 15 residues. Per the germline V gene, CDR1 is MDHEN and CDR2 is SYDVKM. Germline trimming cut 5 bases from V and 2 bases from J; bases unmatched to any gene: 8. CDR3 loop: CASSPNRGGNTEAFF. DNA for the CDR3: TGTGCCAGCAGTCCCAACAGGGGCGGTAACACTGAAGCTTTCTTT.

This clonotype was seen a handful of times. This chain connects TRBV4-2 to TRBJ2-3; 12 bases are shared with TRBD2. Germline loops: CDR1 LGHNA, CDR2 YNFKEQ. This CDR3 contains 17 residues. V dropped 0 bases and J dropped 5; count of bases not matched to a gene: 6. CDR3 coding DNA: TGTGCCAGCAGCCAAGATCTAGCGGGGGGGTGGGAAGATACGCAGTATTTT. This gives the protein CASSQDLAGGWEDTQYF.

This clonotype was counted between two and nine times. The chain employs TRBV29-1 and TRBJ1-1, with D tentatively TRBD1 (5 bases). V was trimmed by 5 bases and J by 4 bases, leaving 17 bases between them. Looked up from germline, CDR1 is SQVTM and CDR2 is ANQGSEA. This CDR3 contains 14 residues. This CDR3 is CSVNRGATGTEAFF. CDR3 nucleotide sequence: TGCAGCGTTAATCGAGGGGCCACGGGCACTGAAGCTTTCTTT.

This chain joins TRBV15 and TRBJ2-7, with D possibly called TRBD1 or TRBD2 (6 bases each). This CDR3 contains 17 residues. With 5 bases removed from V and 2 bases from J, the gap between germline ends came to 22 bases. CDR1 and CDR2 (germline): LNHNV, YYDKDF (reference sequence). The CDR3 reads CATSGGGFGSLTYEQYF. CDR3 sequence (DNA): TGTGCCACCAGCGGAGGGGGTTTCGGCTCCTTGACCTACGAGCAGTACTTC.

Here the CDR3 reads CASTPRLGGEDEQFF. The CDR3 DNA follows: TGTGCCAGCACTCCTCGTTTGGGGGGCGAAGATGAGCAGTTCTTC. V is TRBV6-6 and J is TRBJ2-1; D is tentatively TRBD1 or TRBD2 (6 bases each). V was pared by 7 bases and J by 8 bases, with 21 bases between. Germline lookup yields CDR1 MNHNY and CDR2 SVGAGI (reference sequence). This CDR3 spans 15 amino acids.

This chain links TRBV29-1 with TRBJ2-5; weak D call: TRBD1 (5 bases). V shed 8 bases and J shed 4 bases, with 14 bases lying between them. The CDR3 is made up of 12 amino acids. Germline CDR1 SQVTM, CDR2 ANQGSEA. CDR3 residues: CSLWGSGETQYF. CDR3 DNA: TGCAGCCTCTGGGGCTCGGGAGAGACCCAGTACTTC.

This clonotype was picked up many times. The chain combines TRBV6-2 or TRBV6-3 with TRBJ2-7, with 9 bases aligning to TRBD1. The CDR3 is 18 residues long. The ends lost 7 bases at V and 7 bases at J; junction bases unmatched: 23. CDR1 MNHEY and CDR2 SVGEGT come from the germline V gene. The CDR3 here is CASTAGEKVPGQGKEQYV. CDR3 coding DNA: TGTGCCAGCACCGCCGGCGAGAAGGTACCGGGACAGGGAAAAGAGCAGTACGTC.

V gene TRBV6-6 combines with J gene TRBJ1-5; D might be TRBD1 (5 bases). The V end was cut by 2 bases, the J end by 16 bases, with 21 bases between. Germline lookup yields CDR1 MNHNY and CDR2 SVGAGI (reference sequence). This CDR3 has 14 residues. CDR3 DNA: TGTGCCAGCAGTTACGGGCAGGGTGGGGGTATAGAACATTTT. This translates into CASSYGQGGGIEHF.

The genes are TRBV28 and TRBJ2-7; either TRBD1 or TRBD2 may supply D (5 bases each). The CDR3 spans 15 residues. The germline gives CDR1 MDHEN, CDR2 SYDVKM. V lost 3 bases and J 0 bases, leaving 12 bases between the germline ends. CDR3 protein: CASSFAPGPSYEQYV. In nucleotides, the CDR3 is TGTGCCAGCAGTTTTGCGCCGGGACCCTCCTACGAGCAGTACGTC.

This clonotype was recorded a few times. This chain links TRBV5-4 with TRBJ2-4; D call uncertain. V dropped 2 bases and J dropped 0 bases, with 12 bases sitting between them. The CDR3 is made up of 16 amino acids. The germline gives CDR1 SGHNT, CDR2 YYREEE (reference sequence). CDR3 region: CASSFGRALAKNIQYF. In nucleotides, the CDR3 is TGTGCCAGCAGCTTCGGAAGGGCCCTAGCCAAAAACATTCAGTACTTC.

The chain combines TRBV20-1 with TRBJ2-7; 7 bases match TRBD1. V shed 0 bases and J 4 bases; nucleotides not matched to a gene: 12. Germline lookup yields CDR1 DFQATT and CDR2 SNEGSKA (reference sequence). There are 16 residues in the CDR3. CDR3 nucleotides: TGCAGTGCTAGAGATTATAGAAGACAGGGAATTTACGAGCAGTACTTC. It yields the protein CSARDYRRQGIYEQYF.

This chain links TRBV11-1 with TRBJ1-6; 7 bases match TRBD1. CDR3 length equals 16 residues. Germline V gene lookup returns CDR1 SGHAT and CDR2 FQDESV (reference sequence). With V trimmed by 4 bases and J by 10 bases, 13 bases remained unmatched. Here the CDR3 reads CASSYLWAGGGSPLHF. The CDR3 coding sequence is TGTGCCAGCAGCTACCTCTGGGCAGGGGGAGGATCACCCCTCCACTTT. Looking up the rest from reference TRBV11-1 and TRBJ1-6 gives the full variable domain: EAEVAQSPRYKITEKSQAVAFWCDPISGHATLYWYRQILGQGPELLVQFQDESVVDDSQLPKDRFSAERLKGVDSTLKIQPAELGDSAMYLCASSYLWAGGGSPLHFGNGTRLTVT.

V gene TRBV11-3 combines with J gene TRBJ2-2; D remains ambiguous. The CDR3 consists of 15 residues. Trimming removed 5 bases at V and 5 bases at J, with 15 bases between. Germline-derived CDR1 and CDR2 are SGHNT and YENEEA. The CDR3 DNA sequence: TGTGCCAGCAGCCCGTCGCATACACAAACCGGGGAGCTGTTTTTT. Its protein product is CASSPSHTQTGELFF.

The chain is built from TRBV12-3 or TRBV12-4 and TRBJ2-1; D not certain. The V gene lost 3 bases and the J gene lost 4 bases, with 7 bases spanning the gap. This CDR3 has 13 residues. In nucleotides, the CDR3 is TGTGCCAGCAGTTTGGTACAGTACAATGAGCAGTTCTTC. Its protein product is CASSLVQYNEQFF.

The chain uses TRBV29-1 and TRBJ2-4, with D possibly matching TRBD1 (5 bases). Germline-derived CDR1 and CDR2 are SQVTM and ANQGSEA. V shed 3 bases and J shed 0 bases, with 18 bases lying between them. The length of the CDR3 is 17 residues. In nucleotides, the CDR3 is TGCAGCGTTGACAGGACACCAAATCGACTAGCCAAAAACATTCAGTACTTC. Translating it yields CSVDRTPNRLAKNIQYF.

This clonotype was detected ten times or more. The chain combines TRBV18 with TRBJ2-2; D tentatively fits TRBD1 or TRBD2 (5 bases each). CDR3 length: 14 amino acids. The V end was cut by 3 bases, the J end by 2 bases, with 7 bases between. Looked up from germline, CDR1 is KGHSH and CDR2 is LQKENI. DNA for the CDR3: TGTGCCAGCTCACCGGGACCCAACACCGGGGAGCTGTTTTTT. Translated: CASSPGPNTGELFF.

This clonotype was found a few times. The chain links TRBV6-2 or TRBV6-3 to TRBJ2-1, with 12 nucleotides matching TRBD2. Germline CDR1 MNHEY, CDR2 SVGEGT. J lost 3 bases, V lost 7 bases, and 7 bases had no gene match. CDR3 length equals 16 residues. The CDR3 loop reads CASTPASGGDYNEQFF. For the CDR3, the DNA is TGTGCCAGCACCCCGGCTAGCGGGGGGGACTACAATGAGCAGTTCTTC.

V gene TRBV10-3 combines with J gene TRBJ1-5; D is unclear. The CDR3 is made up of 12 amino acids. Germline CDR1 reads ENHRY; CDR2 reads SYGVKD. V was cut by 3 bases and J by 4 bases, with 4 bases left in between. The CDR3 is CAISEGNQPQHF. The CDR3, as DNA: TGTGCCATCAGTGAAGGGAATCAGCCCCAGCATTTT.

V is TRBV6-5 and J is TRBJ1-1; a possible D gene is TRBD1 (6 bases). The CDR3 is 15 residues long. Germline-derived CDR1 and CDR2 are MNHEY and SVGAGI. Trimming removed 6 bases from V and 6 bases from J, with 20 bases in between. The DNA for the CDR3 is TGTGCCAGCAGACCACAGGGCGCCGGAAAATCTGAAGCTTTCTTT. Translated: CASRPQGAGKSEAFF.

The chain is built from TRBV27 and TRBJ2-5, with TRBD1 matching over 7 bases. The CDR3 covers 15 residues. Germline CDR1 reads MNHEY; CDR2 reads SMNVEV (reference sequence). After removal of 6 bases from V and 5 bases from J, the junction contained 12 bases not matched to a gene. The CDR3 sequence: CASRTNTGAGETQYF. CDR3 DNA: TGTGCCAGCAGAACCAATACAGGGGCCGGGGAGACCCAGTACTTC.